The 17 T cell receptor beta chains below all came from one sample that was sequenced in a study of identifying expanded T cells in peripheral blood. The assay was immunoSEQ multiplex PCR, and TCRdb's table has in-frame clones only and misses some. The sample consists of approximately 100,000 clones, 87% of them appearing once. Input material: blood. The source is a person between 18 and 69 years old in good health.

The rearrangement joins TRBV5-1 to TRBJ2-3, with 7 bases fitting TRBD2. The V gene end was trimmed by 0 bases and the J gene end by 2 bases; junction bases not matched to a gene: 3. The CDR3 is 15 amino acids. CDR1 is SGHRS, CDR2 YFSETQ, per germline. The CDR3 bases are TGCGCCAGCAGCTTGGGGACTAGTAACACAGATACGCAGTATTTT. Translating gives CASSLGTSNTDTQYF.

The CDR3 bases are TGTGCCAGCAGTGAAGTCCCGGACAGGGCGGAGCATTTT. Translating gives CASSEVPDRAEHF. This chain joins TRBV6-1 and TRBJ1-5; the match to TRBD1 covers 8 bases. This CDR3 is built from 13 residues. Germline V CDR1 and CDR2: MNHNS, SASEGT. The V and J ends lost 1 base and 14 bases, in that order; junction bases with no gene match: 7.

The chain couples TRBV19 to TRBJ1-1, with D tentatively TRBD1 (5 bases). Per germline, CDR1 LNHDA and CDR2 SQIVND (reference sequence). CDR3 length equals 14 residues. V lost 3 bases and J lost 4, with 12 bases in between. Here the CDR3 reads CASSMAGGATEAFF. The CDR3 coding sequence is TGTGCCAGTAGTATGGCGGGGGGAGCCACTGAAGCTTTCTTT.

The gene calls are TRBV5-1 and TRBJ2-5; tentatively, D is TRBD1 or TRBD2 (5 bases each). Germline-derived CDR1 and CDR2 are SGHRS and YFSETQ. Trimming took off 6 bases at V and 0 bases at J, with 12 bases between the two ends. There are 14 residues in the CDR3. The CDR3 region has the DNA TGCGCCAGCACCTCAGGGAGCAACCAAGAGACCCAGTACTTC. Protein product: CASTSGSNQETQYF.

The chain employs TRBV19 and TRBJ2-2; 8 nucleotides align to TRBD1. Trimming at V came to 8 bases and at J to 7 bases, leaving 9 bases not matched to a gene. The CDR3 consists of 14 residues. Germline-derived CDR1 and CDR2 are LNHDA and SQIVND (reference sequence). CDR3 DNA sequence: TGTGCCAGTTTCCTCCAGGGGGCCGGCGGGGAGCTGTTTTTT. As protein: CASFLQGAGGELFF.

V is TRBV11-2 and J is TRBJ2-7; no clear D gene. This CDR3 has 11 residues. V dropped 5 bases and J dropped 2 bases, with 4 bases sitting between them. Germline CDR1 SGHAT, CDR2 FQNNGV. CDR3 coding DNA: TGTGCCAGCAGCACGCCCTACGAGCAGTACTTC. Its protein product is CASSTPYEQYF.

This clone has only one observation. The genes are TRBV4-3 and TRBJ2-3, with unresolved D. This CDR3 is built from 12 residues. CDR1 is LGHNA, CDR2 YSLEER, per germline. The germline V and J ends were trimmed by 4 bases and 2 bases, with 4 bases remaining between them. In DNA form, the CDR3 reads TGCGCCAGCAGCCTCTACACAGATACGCAGTATTTT. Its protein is CASSLYTDTQYF.

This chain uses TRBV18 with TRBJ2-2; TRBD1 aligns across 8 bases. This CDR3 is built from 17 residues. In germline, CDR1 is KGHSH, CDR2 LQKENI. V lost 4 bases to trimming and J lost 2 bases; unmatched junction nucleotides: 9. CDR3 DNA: TGTGCCAGCTCACTCCCACTTGGACAGGGTAACACCGGGGAGCTGTTTTTT. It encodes CASSLPLGQGNTGELFF.

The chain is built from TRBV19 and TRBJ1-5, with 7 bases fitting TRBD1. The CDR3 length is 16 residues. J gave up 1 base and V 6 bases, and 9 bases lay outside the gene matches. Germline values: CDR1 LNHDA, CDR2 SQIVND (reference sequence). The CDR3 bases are TGTGCCAGTAGAGTCGACAGGGAAGGGAGCAATCAGCCCCAGCATTTT. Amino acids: CASRVDREGSNQPQHF.

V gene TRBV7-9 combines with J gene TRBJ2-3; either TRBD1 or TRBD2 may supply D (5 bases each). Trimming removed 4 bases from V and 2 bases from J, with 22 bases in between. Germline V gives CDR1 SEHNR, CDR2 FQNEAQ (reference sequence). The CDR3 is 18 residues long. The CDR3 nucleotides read TGTGCCAGCAGCTCCCCCGAGGGGCCAAGTGGGCCCACAGATACGCAGTATTTT. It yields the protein CASSSPEGPSGPTDTQYF.

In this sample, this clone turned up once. Here the CDR3 DNA reads TGTGCCAGCAGCTTGTCTCGCCTCTATGGCTACACCTTC. Its translation: CASSLSRLYGYTF. The V call is TRBV5-5, the J call TRBJ1-2; D is unresolved. This CDR3 is 13 amino acids long. Germline-derived CDR1 and CDR2 are SGHKS and YYEKEE (reference sequence). V was clipped by 1 base and J by 4 bases, with 8 bases between them.

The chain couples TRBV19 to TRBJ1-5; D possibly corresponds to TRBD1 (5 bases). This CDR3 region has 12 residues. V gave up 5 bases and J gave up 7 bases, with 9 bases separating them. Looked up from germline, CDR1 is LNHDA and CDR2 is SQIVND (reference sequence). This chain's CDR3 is CASSAGVQPQHF. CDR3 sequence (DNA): TGTGCCAGTAGTGCGGGGGTCCAGCCCCAGCATTTT.

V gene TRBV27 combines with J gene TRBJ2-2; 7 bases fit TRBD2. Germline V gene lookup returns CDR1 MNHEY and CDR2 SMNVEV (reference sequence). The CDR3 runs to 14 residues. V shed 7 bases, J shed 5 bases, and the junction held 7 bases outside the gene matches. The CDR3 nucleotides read TGTGCCAGCACCCCCCGGACTAGGACCGGGGAGCTGTTTTTT. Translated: CASTPRTRTGELFF.

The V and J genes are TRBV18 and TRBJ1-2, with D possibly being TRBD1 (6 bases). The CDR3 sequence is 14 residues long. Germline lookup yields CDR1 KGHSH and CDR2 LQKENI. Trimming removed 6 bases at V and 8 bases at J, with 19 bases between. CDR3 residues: CASSPTGLDLGYTF. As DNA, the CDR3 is TGTGCCAGCTCCCCCACAGGGCTGGATCTAGGCTACACCTTC. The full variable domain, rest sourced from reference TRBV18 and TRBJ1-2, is NAGVMQNPRHLVRRRGQEARLRCSPMKGHSHVYWYRQLPEEGLKFMVYLQKENIIDESGMPKERFSAEFPKEGPSILRIQQVVRGDSAAYFCASSPTGLDLGYTFGSGTRLTVV.

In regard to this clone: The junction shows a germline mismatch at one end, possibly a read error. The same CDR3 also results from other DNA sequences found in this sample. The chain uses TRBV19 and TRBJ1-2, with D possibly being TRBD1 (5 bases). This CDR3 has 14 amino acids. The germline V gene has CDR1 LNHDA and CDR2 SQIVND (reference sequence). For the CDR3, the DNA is TGTGCCAGTAGTATAAGCCCAGGGATCTATGGCTATACCTTC. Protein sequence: CASSISPGIYGYTF.

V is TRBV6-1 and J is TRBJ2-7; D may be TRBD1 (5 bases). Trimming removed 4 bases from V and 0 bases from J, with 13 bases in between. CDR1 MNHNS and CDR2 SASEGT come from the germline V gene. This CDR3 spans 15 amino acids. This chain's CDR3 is CASSGRQGYSYEQYF. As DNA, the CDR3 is TGTGCCAGCAGTGGCCGTCAGGGCTACTCCTACGAGCAGTACTTC.

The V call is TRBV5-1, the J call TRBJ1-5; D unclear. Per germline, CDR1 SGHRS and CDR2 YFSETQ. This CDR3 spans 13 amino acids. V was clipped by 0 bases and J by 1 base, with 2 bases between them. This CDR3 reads CASSLESNQPQHF. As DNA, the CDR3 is TGCGCCAGCAGCTTGGAAAGCAATCAGCCCCAGCATTTT.